This entry lists 26 T cell receptor beta chains sequenced from one sample in a study of T cell responses to AZD1222 COVID-19 vaccine. Assay used: immunoSEQ multiplex PCR; TCRdb lists only in-frame clones, some missing. The sample contains 100,000 to 130,000 clones, roughly 90% of which appear only once. The input for sequencing was peripheral blood, taken on day 0 of AZD1222 vaccination. The source of these receptors is an adult in good health.

This clone was recorded once. This rearrangement joins TRBV5-1 to TRBJ1-5; no reliable D call. The germline V and J ends were trimmed by 4 bases and 0 bases, with 8 bases remaining between them. The CDR3 contains 14 residues. Germline V gene sequence: CDR1 SGHRS, CDR2 YFSETQ. CDR3 nucleotide sequence: TGCGCCAGCAGCGTGGACCTTAGCAATCAGCCCCAGCATTTT. This gives the protein CASSVDLSNQPQHF. The complete variable domain, with remaining parts taken from reference TRBV5-1 and TRBJ1-5, reads KAGVTQTPRYLIKTRGQQVTLSCSPISGHRSVSWYQQTPGQGLQFLFEYFSETQRNKGNFPGRFSGRQFSNSRSEMNVSTLELGDSALYLCASSVDLSNQPQHFGDGTRLSIL.

V and J are TRBV5-4 and TRBJ2-7; TRBD2 aligns across 8 bases. Looked up from germline, CDR1 is SGHNT and CDR2 is YYREEE (reference sequence). The trim removed 4 bases at V and 5 bases at J, leaving 14 bases unmatched. CDR3 length: 16 residues. CDR3 nucleotide sequence: TGTGCCAGCAGCCCCGCCGGGGGCGGGAGGATCCACGAGCAGTACTTC. Encoded protein: CASSPAGGGRIHEQYF. The full variable domain, in which reference TRBV5-4 and TRBJ2-7 provide the parts outside the CDR3, is ETGVTQSPTHLIKTRGQQVTLRCSSQSGHNTVSWYQQALGQGPQFIFQYYREEENGRGNFPPRFSGLQFPNYSSELNVNALELDDSALYLCASSPAGGGRIHEQYFGPGTRLTVT.

The J gene is TRBJ2-2, the V gene TRBV6-4, with 13 bases fitting TRBD2. The CDR3 runs to 17 residues. The germline V gene encodes CDR1 MRHNA and CDR2 SNTAGT. J gave up 5 bases and V 5 bases, and 8 bases lay outside the gene matches. The CDR3 sequence: CASSTTGTSGTTGELFF. As DNA, the CDR3 is TGTGCCAGCAGTACAACCGGGACTAGCGGGACTACCGGGGAGCTGTTTTTT.

The V gene is TRBV5-4, the J gene TRBJ2-3; TRBD2 is a possible D gene (7 bases). V shed 10 bases and J shed 5 bases, with 17 bases lying between them. This CDR3 is built from 13 residues. Germline CDR1 SGHNT, CDR2 YYREEE (reference sequence). The CDR3 region has the DNA TGTGCCCCGTCTCGGGGGGCGGAAGATACGCAGTATTTT. It translates to CAPSRGAEDTQYF.

This clone was counted once. This chain joins TRBV28 and TRBJ1-5; D is possibly TRBD1 (6 bases). CDR1 is MDHEN and CDR2 is SYDVKM in the germline V gene. CDR3 length: 15 amino acids. The germline V and J ends were trimmed by 3 bases and 2 bases, with 11 bases remaining between them. CDR3 region: CASSLSYRGNQPQHF. The DNA for the CDR3 is TGTGCCAGCAGTTTGTCATACAGGGGCAATCAGCCCCAGCATTTT.

A single count supports this clone. The chain is built from TRBV11-2 and TRBJ2-1; D unresolved. The V end lost 5 bases, the J end lost 7 bases, and 9 bases lay between the germline ends. CDR1 is SGHAT and CDR2 is FQNNGV in the germline V gene. The CDR3 has 12 residues. The CDR3 here is CASSQDRNEQFF. The CDR3 DNA follows: TGTGCCAGCAGCCAGGACCGGAATGAGCAGTTCTTC.

The rearrangement links TRBV28 to TRBJ2-4; the D is unclear. V lost 7 bases, J lost 8 bases, and 15 bases lay in between. In germline, CDR1 is MDHEN, CDR2 SYDVKM. This CDR3 has 13 residues. The CDR3 spells CASIGRPTHIQYF. CDR3 sequence (DNA): TGTGCCAGCATCGGGCGCCCTACGCACATTCAGTACTTC. The full variable domain, completed using reference TRBV28 and TRBJ2-4, is DVKVTQSSRYLVKRTGEKVFLECVQDMDHENMFWYRQDPGLGLRLIYFSYDVKMKEKGDIPEGYSVSREKKERFSLILESASTNQTSMYLCASIGRPTHIQYFGAGTRLSVL.

The chain links TRBV7-9 to TRBJ1-4; no reliable D call. Trimming removed 1 base from V and 8 bases from J, with 14 bases in between. The CDR3 is 15 amino acids. Germline values: CDR1 SEHNR, CDR2 FQNEAQ (reference sequence). CDR3 DNA: TGTGCCAGCAGCTTAGGATCGATCAGATGGGAAAAACTGTTTTTT. Its translation: CASSLGSIRWEKLFF. The full variable domain, completed using reference TRBV7-9 and TRBJ1-4, is DTGVSQNPRHKITKRGQNVTFRCDPISEHNRLYWYRQTLGQGPEFLTYFQNEAQLEKSRLLSDRFSAERPKGSFSTLEIQRTEQGDSAMYLCASSLGSIRWEKLFFGSGTQLSVL.

The gene calls are TRBV10-3 and TRBJ2-7; D is perhaps TRBD1 (7 bases). CDR3 length: 15 amino acids. V dropped 0 bases and J dropped 2 bases, with 11 bases sitting between them. Germline V gene lookup returns CDR1 ENHRY and CDR2 SYGVKD. In nucleotides, the CDR3 is TGTGCCATCAGTGAGTCGACAGGGAGGCCCTACGAGCAGTACTTC. Amino acid sequence: CAISESTGRPYEQYF.

Comments on this clone: Other DNA sequences in the sample encode the same CDR3. The chain uses TRBV3-1 (or the pseudogene TRBV3-2) and TRBJ1-1, with a weak D call TRBD1 (6 bases). This CDR3 is built from 13 residues. Germline V CDR1 and CDR2: LGHDT, YNNKEL (reference sequence). V shed 3 bases and J shed 7 bases, with 12 bases lying between them. CDR3 protein: CASSQGTGIEAFF. The CDR3 bases are TGTGCCAGCAGCCAGGGTACAGGGATTGAAGCTTTCTTT.

This rearrangement joins TRBV9 to TRBJ2-3; TRBD2 might be the D (6 bases). Deletions cut 4 bases from V and 4 bases from J, with 13 bases between. This CDR3 comprises 14 residues. CDR1 SGDLS and CDR2 YYNGEE come from the germline V gene. The CDR3 is CASSLRLGADTQYF. For the CDR3, the DNA is TGTGCCAGCAGCCTCCGACTAGGGGCAGATACGCAGTATTTT.

The CDR3 loop is CASSLDQVAEQFF. As DNA, the CDR3 is TGTGCCAGCAGCTTAGATCAGGTAGCAGAGCAGTTCTTC. The chain employs TRBV11-3 and TRBJ2-1; no reliable D call. V lost 0 bases and J lost 10, with 10 bases in between. Germline CDR1 SGHNT, CDR2 YENEEA. The CDR3 has 13 amino acids.

This rearrangement joins TRBV28 to TRBJ2-7; 8 positions agree with TRBD2. V lost 5 bases, J lost 3 bases, and 9 bases stayed unmatched. The CDR3 extends over 15 amino acids. Germline-derived CDR1 and CDR2 are MDHEN and SYDVKM. In DNA form, the CDR3 reads TGTGCCAGCAGTCAAGCAGGACTAGCCGACTACGAGCAGTACTTC. Amino acid sequence: CASSQAGLADYEQYF.

This rearrangement joins TRBV19 to TRBJ1-5; possibly TRBD1 for D (6 bases). The CDR3 runs to 17 residues. V lost 2 bases and J 2 bases, leaving 16 bases between the germline ends. Germline V gene sequence: CDR1 LNHDA, CDR2 SQIVND (reference sequence). DNA of the CDR3: TGTGCCAGTAGTATACCAGGGGTCCCTCGGGGCAATCAGCCCCAGCATTTT. Its translation is CASSIPGVPRGNQPQHF.

This chain uses TRBV12-5 with TRBJ2-2, with TRBD1 matching 9 bases. Germline CDR1 reads LGHNT; CDR2 reads FRNRAP. The CDR3 length is 17 residues. The trim removed 1 base at V and 0 bases at J, leaving 3 bases unmatched. The CDR3 protein is CASGLGDRAPNTGELFF. CDR3 sequence (DNA): TGTGCTAGTGGTTTGGGGGACAGGGCCCCGAACACCGGGGAGCTGTTTTTT.

As DNA, the CDR3 is TGCGCCAGCAGCCCCGGGACTAGCGGGATGAGGAACAATGAGCAGTTCTTC. This gives the protein CASSPGTSGMRNNEQFF. The chain couples TRBV5-1 to TRBJ2-1; 13 bases align to TRBD2. Germline CDR1 is SGHRS and CDR2 is YFSETQ. The length of the CDR3 is 17 residues. V lost 4 bases to trimming and J lost 5 bases; unmatched junction nucleotides: 9. Full variable domain (rest looked up from reference TRBV5-1 and TRBJ2-1): KAGVTQTPRYLIKTRGQQVTLSCSPISGHRSVSWYQQTPGQGLQFLFEYFSETQRNKGNFPGRFSGRQFSNSRSEMNVSTLELGDSALYLCASSPGTSGMRNNEQFFGPGTRLTVL.

V is TRBV3-1 (or the pseudogene TRBV3-2) and J is TRBJ1-4; 10 bases align to TRBD1. Trimming cost V 5 bases and J 7 bases; bases outside gene matches: 4. The germline V gene has CDR1 LGHDT and CDR2 YNNKEL (reference sequence). The length of the CDR3 is 14 residues. The CDR3 nucleotides are TGTGCCAGCAGCGGTCGGGACAGGGGTGAAAAACTGTTTTTT. Protein: CASSGRDRGEKLFF.

CDR3 coding DNA: TGTGCCAGCAGGATGACAGGGTCCCGCCGGACGCAGTATTTT. Amino acid sequence: CASRMTGSRRTQYF. The J gene is TRBJ2-3, the V gene TRBV2; 7 bases align to TRBD1. Germline V gives CDR1 SNHLY, CDR2 FYNNEI. CDR3 length: 14 residues. V was clipped by 6 bases and J by 9 bases; unmatched bases: 12.

The V call is TRBV2, the J call TRBJ2-7; TRBD1 might be the D (5 bases). The length of the CDR3 is 12 residues. Germline V gene sequence: CDR1 SNHLY, CDR2 FYNNEI. Trimming took 6 bases from V and 3 from J, leaving 9 bases between them. CDR3 DNA: TGTGCCAGCAGACGCGACAGCTACGAGCAGTACTTC. Translation gives CASRRDSYEQYF.

The chain links TRBV12-3 or TRBV12-4 to TRBJ2-1; 7 bases are a match to TRBD1. CDR3 length equals 13 residues. V dropped 5 bases and J dropped 9; count of bases not matched to a gene: 7. CDR3: CASSLRQGGEQFF. In nucleotides, the CDR3 is TGTGCCAGCAGTCTCCGACAGGGTGGTGAGCAGTTCTTC.

The chain is built from TRBV7-2 and TRBJ2-2; 7 nucleotides line up with TRBD1. The ends lost 5 bases at V and 1 base at J; junction bases unmatched: 4. The CDR3 loop spans 15 amino acids. Per germline, CDR1 SGHTA and CDR2 FQGNSA. The CDR3: CASSLGTENTGELFF. CDR3 coding DNA: TGTGCCAGCAGCCTAGGGACAGAGAACACCGGGGAGCTGTTTTTT.

The chain carries TRBV10-3 and TRBJ1-1; maybe TRBD1 (5 bases). Trimming removed 7 bases at V and 4 bases at J, with 16 bases between. This CDR3 is 14 amino acids long. Per the germline V gene, CDR1 is ENHRY and CDR2 is SYGVKD. CDR3 DNA: TGTGCCATCACTCGAGGGGCTATTGGCACTGAAGCTTTCTTT. Translated: CAITRGAIGTEAFF.

This clone has a handful of counts. The chain combines TRBV11-2 with TRBJ1-2; 9 positions match TRBD1. V was pared by 6 bases and J by 7 bases, with 3 bases of the junction left unmatched. CDR3 length: 12 residues. CDR1 and CDR2 (germline): SGHAT, FQNNGV. Written as DNA, the CDR3 is TGTGCCAGCAGTACAGGGGGCACTGGCTACACCTTC. As protein: CASSTGGTGYTF. Drawing the rest from reference TRBV11-2 and TRBJ1-2, the complete variable domain is EAGVAQSPRYKIIEKRQSVAFWCNPISGHATLYWYQQILGQGPKLLIQFQNNGVVDDSQLPKDRFSAERLKGVDSTLKIQPAKLEDSAVYLCASSTGGTGYTFGSGTRLTVV.

V gene TRBV2 combines with J gene TRBJ1-5; 9 bases fit TRBD1. The CDR3 extends over 18 amino acids. Per the germline V gene, CDR1 is SNHLY and CDR2 is FYNNEI. After removal of 6 bases from V and 6 bases from J, the junction contained 18 bases not matched to a gene. This CDR3 is CASRAGVSGQGSSQPQHF. CDR3 in DNA: TGTGCCAGCAGGGCTGGGGTATCGGGACAGGGTAGTAGTCAGCCCCAGCATTTT. Combining the CDR3 with reference TRBV2 and TRBJ1-5 gives the whole variable domain EPEVTQTPSHQVTQMGQEVILRCVPISNHLYFYWYRQILGQKVEFLVSFYNNEISEKSEIFDDQFSVERPDGSNFTLKIRSTKLEDSAMYFCASRAGVSGQGSSQPQHFGDGTRLSIL.

The V gene is TRBV30, the J gene TRBJ2-1; 9 bases line up with TRBD2. This CDR3 region has 16 residues. Germline CDR1 reads GTSNPN; CDR2 reads SVGIG (reference sequence). V trimming: 3 bases; J trimming: 7 bases; junction bases outside the gene matches: 13. CDR3 region: CAWSRGGVPWGNEQFF. CDR3 coding DNA: TGTGCCTGGAGCCGCGGGGGGGTCCCCTGGGGAAATGAGCAGTTCTTC.

The V gene is TRBV5-6, the J gene TRBJ2-5, with D possibly being TRBD2 (7 bases). This CDR3 contains 15 residues. The ends were cut back, 4 bases at V and 4 bases at J, with 17 bases in the middle. Per the germline V gene, CDR1 is SGHDT and CDR2 is YYEEEE. In nucleotides, the CDR3 is TGTGCCAGCAGCCTCCCGGGGGGCGCGGGAGAGACCCAGTACTTC. Translating gives CASSLPGGAGETQYF.